This is a list of T cell receptor beta chains from one sample in a study of T cells in Graves' hyperthyroidism and ophthalmopathy. TCRdb re-analysed the multiplex PCR reads in MiXCR, keeping a single row per CDR3 protein. The sample comprises hundreds of thousands of distinct CDR3 sequences, around a sixth of which are singletons, and 11% to 15% rests with the top ten. The source material was blood. The receptor set was obtained from a young woman with Graves' hyperthyroidism. CDR3s include the opening cysteine and the closing phenylalanine or tryptophan. Fields, in order: J gene, clone size, V gene, CDR3 protein. For some rows the clone size is stated as once, few or many, or as a class when expanded; others skip it.

j_gene: TRBJ2-2; abundance: few; v_gene: TRBV7-3; CDR3aa: CASSIVRGELFF
j_gene: TRBJ1-5; abundance: many; v_gene: TRBV18; CDR3aa: CASSPPQGGLQPQHF
j_gene: TRBJ2-7; abundance: .; v_gene: TRBV27; CDR3aa: CASGSSGGTLYEQYF
j_gene: TRBJ2-1; abundance: .; v_gene: TRBV2; CDR3aa: CASSEAGLEGFSYNEQFF
j_gene: TRBJ2-1; abundance: many; v_gene: TRBV11-1; CDR3aa: CASSPFPLGGNEQFF
j_gene: TRBJ2-5; abundance: few; v_gene: TRBV19; CDR3aa: CASSNTARTQYF
j_gene: TRBJ1-1; abundance: many; v_gene: TRBV20-1; CDR3aa: CSATDRIKNTEAFF
j_gene: TRBJ1-1; abundance: few; v_gene: TRBV27; CDR3aa: CASRFKQDMNTEAFF
j_gene: TRBJ2-1; abundance: .; v_gene: TRBV7-9; CDR3aa: CASSLVLSTSATHNEQFF
j_gene: TRBJ2-7; abundance: few; v_gene: TRBV9; CDR3aa: CASSVGTSGDYEQYF
j_gene: TRBJ1-5; abundance: few; v_gene: TRBV11-2; CDR3aa: CASSLEGGTGNQPQHF
j_gene: TRBJ1-2; abundance: many; v_gene: TRBV27; CDR3aa: CASSYRLNYGYTF
j_gene: TRBJ2-1; abundance: .; v_gene: TRBV7-9; CDR3aa: CASSSPRALQHNEQFF
j_gene: TRBJ2-1; abundance: many; v_gene: TRBV5-8; CDR3aa: CASSPFRGGTYNEQFF
j_gene: TRBJ2-7; abundance: many; v_gene: TRBV20-1; CDR3aa: CSALGPPTGYSYEQYF
j_gene: TRBJ2-7; abundance: many; v_gene: TRBV20-1; CDR3aa: CSARDMGQIYEQYF
j_gene: TRBJ2-7; abundance: many; v_gene: TRBV15; CDR3aa: CATSRDPGTGLDEQYF
j_gene: TRBJ2-3; abundance: many; v_gene: TRBV7-2; CDR3aa: CASSLRPRSTQYF
j_gene: TRBJ1-3; abundance: .; v_gene: TRBV6-2/TRBV6-3; CDR3aa: CASSQYGTGNTIYF
j_gene: TRBJ2-7; abundance: many; v_gene: TRBV28; CDR3aa: CASSTFSGTGIYEQYF
j_gene: TRBJ1-5; abundance: many; v_gene: TRBV7-2; CDR3aa: CASSPKHSNQPQHF
j_gene: TRBJ1-1; abundance: .; v_gene: TRBV19; CDR3aa: CASGAGVRNSEAFF
j_gene: TRBJ2-5; abundance: many; v_gene: TRBV6-2/TRBV6-3; CDR3aa: CASSLPDRVLRETQYF
j_gene: TRBJ2-7; abundance: many; v_gene: TRBV25-1; CDR3aa: CASSESLAGVEQYF
j_gene: TRBJ2-2; abundance: .; v_gene: TRBV7-2; CDR3aa: CASSFRQGSTGELFF
j_gene: TRBJ1-2; abundance: many; v_gene: TRBV6-1; CDR3aa: CASIAVLLGNYGYTF
j_gene: TRBJ1-5; abundance: many; v_gene: TRBV2; CDR3aa: CASSYPSNQPQHF
j_gene: TRBJ1-4; abundance: many; v_gene: TRBV6-1; CDR3aa: CASSEGTGSEKLFF
j_gene: TRBJ2-7; abundance: many; v_gene: TRBV28; CDR3aa: CASSLVRGEVSYEQYF
j_gene: TRBJ1-6; abundance: many; v_gene: TRBV11-2; CDR3aa: CASSFGTADSPLHF
j_gene: TRBJ2-7; abundance: many; v_gene: TRBV7-2; CDR3aa: CASSLGDRVQGTYEQYF